These 18 T cell receptor beta chains came from one sample sequenced in a study of shared clonotypes between healthy human individuals. Profiling relied on immunoSEQ multiplex PCR, and the TCRdb table lists in-frame clones only, not all of them. The sample has around 330,000 clones; roughly 70% are singletons. The sample comprised memory CD4+ T cells sorted from blood. Regarding subset: CD45RA-negative fraction. These receptors came from a man aged 25-45 years in good health.

This rearrangement joins TRBV28 to TRBJ2-7, with D possibly being TRBD2 (6 bases). V was trimmed by 4 bases and J by 5 bases, leaving 15 bases between them. This CDR3 has 14 residues. The germline V gene encodes CDR1 MDHEN and CDR2 SYDVKM. The CDR3 is CASSSPGLFDEQYF. The DNA of the CDR3 is TGTGCCAGCAGTTCTCCGGGACTCTTTGACGAGCAGTACTTC.

The CDR3 spells CASSFTGTQETQYF. In nucleotides, the CDR3 is TGCGCCAGCAGCTTTACCGGCACCCAAGAGACCCAGTACTTC. This rearrangement joins TRBV5-1 to TRBJ2-5, with D unclear. CDR1 and CDR2 (germline): SGHRS, YFSETQ. Trimming took 2 bases from V and 1 from J, leaving 9 bases between them. There are 14 residues in the CDR3.

This rearrangement joins TRBV28 to TRBJ1-2; D is unclear. From germline, CDR1 is MDHEN and CDR2 SYDVKM. The CDR3 is 11 amino acids. Trimming pared 3 bases from V and 7 bases from J, leaving 6 bases between. The CDR3: CASSFHRGYTF. CDR3 in DNA: TGTGCCAGCAGTTTTCATCGTGGCTACACCTTC.

V usage is TRBV19 and J usage is TRBJ2-7; 7 bases match TRBD1. Per the germline V gene, CDR1 is LNHDA and CDR2 is SQIVND (reference sequence). The length of the CDR3 is 14 residues. V lost 6 bases and J lost 3; bases outside the gene matches: 8. CDR3 in DNA: TGTGCCAGTAGAAGTAGAGGGGGCGGCTACGAGCAGTACTTC. Amino acid sequence: CASRSRGGGYEQYF.

The genes are TRBV5-5 and TRBJ1-1; tentatively, D is TRBD1 (6 bases). Trimming left V 4 bases short and J 1 base short, with 14 bases between. The CDR3 is made up of 15 amino acids. CDR1 and CDR2 (germline): SGHKS, YYEKEE (reference sequence). Here the CDR3 reads CASSIATGTNTEAFF. The DNA of the CDR3 is TGTGCCAGCAGCATTGCCACAGGGACGAACACTGAAGCTTTCTTT.

Points on this clone: Other DNA sequences of this sample code for an identical CDR3. The V gene is TRBV5-1, the J gene TRBJ2-7, with D possibly matching TRBD1 (5 bases). The germline V gene encodes CDR1 SGHRS and CDR2 YFSETQ. Trimming took 1 base from V and 7 from J, leaving 15 bases between them. The length of the CDR3 is 14 residues. The CDR3 reads CASSLTGEMYEQYF. In DNA form, the CDR3 reads TGCGCCAGCAGCTTGACAGGAGAAATGTATGAGCAGTACTTC.

This clone was found once. A read error may account for a junction end that differs from germline. The chain carries TRBV19 and TRBJ2-7; 8 bases align to TRBD2. CDR3 length: 14 residues. Germline V CDR1 and CDR2: LNHDA, SQIVND (reference sequence). Here the CDR3 reads CASSSGAGPREQYF. The CDR3 DNA is TGTGCCAGCAGTAGCGGGGCAGGTCCCCGTGAGCAGTACTTC.

V gene TRBV2 combines with J gene TRBJ1-1; D gene uncertain. Germline V gene data show CDR1 as SNHLY and CDR2 as FYNNEI. Trimming removed 1 base from V and 4 bases from J, with 4 bases in between. There are 12 residues in the CDR3. DNA for the CDR3: TGTGCCAGCAGTGAAGGGGGCACTGAAGCTTTCTTT. Amino acid sequence: CASSEGGTEAFF. The whole variable domain, remainder taken from reference TRBV2 and TRBJ1-1, is EPEVTQTPSHQVTQMGQEVILRCVPISNHLYFYWYRQILGQKVEFLVSFYNNEISEKSEIFDDQFSVERPDGSNFTLKIRSTKLEDSAMYFCASSEGGTEAFFGQGTRLTVV.

A few counts support this clone. V gene TRBV6-6 combines with J gene TRBJ2-3; 8 bases map to TRBD2. Germline V gives CDR1 MNHNY, CDR2 SVGAGI (reference sequence). The CDR3 runs 16 residues. V shed 2 bases and J 6 bases; nucleotides not matched to a gene: 10. CDR3 in DNA: TGTGCCAGCAGTTACCGGGAGGGGACCCGCGTGGATACGCAGTATTTT. This sequence encodes CASSYREGTRVDTQYF.

This chain joins TRBV18 and TRBJ2-1; 11 nucleotides match TRBD2. CDR3 length: 15 amino acids. Germline assignment: CDR1 KGHSH and CDR2 LQKENI. V trimming: 7 bases; J trimming: 7 bases; junction bases outside the gene matches: 9. The CDR3 nucleotides read TGTGCCAGCTTGATACTAGCGGGAGAGGGGAATGAGCAGTTCTTC. Translating it yields CASLILAGEGNEQFF. The full variable domain, its missing parts supplied by reference TRBV18 and TRBJ2-1, is NAGVMQNPRHLVRRRGQEARLRCSPMKGHSHVYWYRQLPEEGLKFMVYLQKENIIDESGMPKERFSAEFPKEGPSILRIQQVVRGDSAAYFCASLILAGEGNEQFFGPGTRLTVL.

The V call is TRBV19, the J call TRBJ2-3, with D perhaps assigned TRBD1 or TRBD2 (6 bases each). The germline CDR1 and CDR2 sequences are LNHDA and SQIVND (reference sequence). V gave up 3 bases and J gave up 2 bases, with 12 bases separating them. The CDR3 length is 15 residues. CDR3 nucleotides: TGTGCCAGTAGTATGTTAACGGGGGCCACAGATACGCAGTATTTT. The encoded protein is CASSMLTGATDTQYF. Using reference TRBV19 and TRBJ2-3 for the parts outside the CDR3, the full variable domain is DGGITQSPKYLFRKEGQNVTLSCEQNLNHDAMYWYRQDPGQGLRLIYYSQIVNDFQKGDIAEGYSVSREKKESFPLTVTSAQKNPTAFYLCASSMLTGATDTQYFGPGTRLTVL.

This rearrangement joins TRBV9 to TRBJ2-2; D possibly matches TRBD1 or TRBD2 (5 bases each). Germline CDR1 SGDLS, CDR2 YYNGEE. The V end lost 0 bases, the J end lost 5 bases, and 14 bases lay between the germline ends. The CDR3 sequence is 16 residues long. The CDR3 DNA sequence: TGTGCCAGCAGCGTAGGGGGCGGGTTTAGAACCGGGGAGCTGTTTTTT. It codes for CASSVGGGFRTGELFF.

There are many counts of this clone. The rearrangement links TRBV7-8 to TRBJ2-3; D is unclear. This CDR3 is built from 12 residues. Deletions cut 5 bases from V and 0 bases from J, with 3 bases between. CDR1 and CDR2 (germline): SGHVS, FQNEAQ. CDR3 in amino acids: CASSPSTDTQYF. CDR3 in DNA: TGTGCCAGCAGCCCAAGCACAGATACGCAGTATTTT.

The chain couples TRBV27 to TRBJ2-1; D perhaps matches TRBD2 (6 bases). The CDR3 spans 16 residues. Between the trimmed V and J ends, which lost 7 bases and 0 bases, there was a span of 16 bases. CDR1 is MNHEY and CDR2 is SMNVEV in the germline V gene (reference sequence). The CDR3 DNA reads TGTGCCAGCAAAGGGAGGTCCCCCGGCTCCTACAATGAGCAGTTCTTC. This gives the protein CASKGRSPGSYNEQFF.

Here the CDR3 DNA reads TGTGCCAGCAGTCTAGCGGGAGTAAGGCACAATGAGCAGTTCTTC. The encoded protein is CASSLAGVRHNEQFF. The chain is built from TRBV27 and TRBJ2-1; TRBD2 matches 10 bases. Germline V gene data show CDR1 as MNHEY and CDR2 as SMNVEV (reference sequence). The CDR3 totals 15 residues. Trimming cost V 5 bases and J 5 bases; bases outside gene matches: 6.

This chain uses TRBV2 with TRBJ2-3; unclear D gene. V was pared by 7 bases and J by 3 bases, with 8 bases between. The CDR3 extends over 12 amino acids. Germline CDR1 reads SNHLY; CDR2 reads FYNNEI. The CDR3 bases are TGTGCCAGCACCCCGGTAACAGATACGCAGTATTTT. Translating gives CASTPVTDTQYF.

This clone was counted a few times. The V and J genes are TRBV7-9 and TRBJ2-7; no definite D call. Germline loops: CDR1 SEHNR, CDR2 FQNEAQ (reference sequence). V was trimmed by 5 bases and J by 10 bases, leaving 12 bases between them. The CDR3 spans 11 residues. CDR3 coding DNA: TGTGCCAGCAGCCTCGAGGTTGTTCAGTACTTC. It yields the protein CASSLEVVQYF.

This clone was counted only a few times. The chain carries TRBV28 and TRBJ2-3; 8 bases match TRBD2. V lost 4 bases to trimming and J lost 3 bases; unmatched junction nucleotides: 15. Looked up from germline, CDR1 is MDHEN and CDR2 is SYDVKM. The CDR3 loop spans 18 amino acids. The CDR3 sequence is CASSSDPGLASATDTQYF. For the CDR3, the DNA is TGTGCCAGCAGTTCGGACCCTGGACTAGCCTCGGCGACAGATACGCAGTATTTT.